The clone carrying this T cell receptor beta chain was detected only a few times. Antigen: not known. CDR1 and CDR2 from the germline V gene are SQVTM and ANQGSEA. This CDR3 is 16 amino acids long. Unmatched junction bases numbered 10, after V lost 4 bases and J lost 3 bases. This entry comes from a study of beta chain features in type 1 diabetes. For the study at large: Sorted cells, about 98,000,000 in number, were examined across all samples.

TCRB transcripts that were expressed got sequenced, as all of the isolated RNA had been reverse transcribed. Assay: immunoSEQ multiplex PCR; the TCRdb copy retains only in-frame clones and omits some. This table has over 700,000 clones, about a sixth appearing once. Overall study findings and caveats: Diminished insertions and augmented deletions at VDJ junctions characterized type 1 diabetes patients.

The specimen sequenced was naive CD4+ T cells from blood. The rearrangement links TRBV29-1 to TRBJ2-7; 12 nucleotides match TRBD1. This TCR was sampled from a woman younger than 35 in good health. CDR3 coding DNA: TGCAGCGTTGCCTATTTGGGGACAGGGGGCGGCTACGAGCAGTACTTC. Amino acid sequence: CSVAYLGTGGGYEQYF.